Listed below are T cell receptor beta chains from one sample, sequenced in a study of blood T cells in healthy people across ages. TCRdb reprocessed the 5' RACE reads via MiXCR and lists one record per CDR3 protein. The data show about 800,000 distinct CDR3 sequences, with 58% seen just once and roughly 22% held by the top ten. Specimen: blood. Receptors originate from a man aged 25 to 40 in good health. CDR3s include the opening cysteine and the closing phenylalanine or tryptophan. D genes are given only for firm matches. Only some rows state a clone size, as once, few, many or a class for expanded clones.

>TRBJ2-5|TRBV10-3|.|TRBD1
TGTGCCATCAGTCAAACGGGACAGCAAGAGACCCAGTACTTC
CAISQTGQQETQYF
>TRBJ2-5|TRBV10-3|.|.
TGTGCCATCAGTGAGTCGCTAGCAGGCAGTGATCAGTACTTC
CAISESLAGSDQYF
>TRBJ2-7|TRBV20-1|.|TRBD1
TGCAGTGCTAGAGAAAGACCTTCCGGGACAGGGTTTATCTCCTACGAGCAGTACTTC
CSARERPSGTGFISYEQYF
>TRBJ2-3|TRBV4-3|.|TRBD1
TGCGCCAGCAGCCAGAGGACAGGGGCAGATACGCAGTATTTT
CASSQRTGADTQYF
>TRBJ1-2|TRBV11-2|few|TRBD1
TGTGCCAGCAGCTCAACCCGACAGGGGGCCGGGCCAGTCTATGGCTACACCTTC
CASSSTRQGAGPVYGYTF
>TRBJ2-7|TRBV29-1|.|TRBD1
TGCAGCGTTGAGGCCGGGACAGGTTCGACCTACGAGCAGTACTTC
CSVEAGTGSTYEQYF
>TRBJ2-4|TRBV6-6|.|TRBD1
TGTGCCAGCAGCTCCGGACAGGAGAGAAACATTCAGTACTTC
CASSSGQERNIQYF
>TRBJ2-3|TRBV13|once|TRBD2
TGTGCCAGCAGCTTAGTTCTAGCGGACGACGATACGCAGTATTTT
CASSLVLADDDTQYF
>TRBJ2-6|TRBV12-3/TRBV12-4|.|.
TGTGCCAGCAGCGGTTCCGGTATGGCTCTCTCTGGGGCCAACGTCCTGACTTTC
CASSGSGMALSGANVLTF
>TRBJ2-3|TRBV7-2|.|TRBD2
TGTGCCAGCAGCTTAGTCGCTAGCGGGGATTATACGCAGTATTTT
CASSLVASGDYTQYF
>TRBJ2-7|TRBV11-1|few|.
TGTGCCAGCAGCCCTTTCCGGGCTCCTTTAGACGAGCAGTACTTC
CASSPFRAPLDEQYF
>TRBJ2-6|TRBV28|.|.
TGTGCCAGCAGAACGGCCGGGGTTTACTCTGGGGCCAACGTCCTGACTTTC
CASRTAGVYSGANVLTF
>TRBJ2-7|TRBV7-3|.|.
TGTGCCAGCAGCTCACTCGGAGGGACAGCAAGTGAGCAGTACTTC
CASSSLGGTASEQYF
>TRBJ2-5|TRBV20-1|.|.
TGCAGTGCTAGAGACCCAATAAGCGGCCAAGAGACCCAGTACTTC
CSARDPISGQETQYF
>TRBJ2-3|TRBV12-3/TRBV12-4|.|TRBD2
TGTGCCAGCACACCGGGACTACGCACAGATACGCAGTATTTT
CASTPGLRTDTQYF
>TRBJ1-1|TRBV2|.|TRBD1
TGTGCCAGCAACGTCAGGGGGGCGAACACTGAAGCTTTCTTT
CASNVRGANTEAFF
>TRBJ2-2|TRBV11-1|.|TRBD1
TGTGCCAGCAGCTTCGGTAGACAGGGTCCCGGGGAGCTGTTTTTT
CASSFGRQGPGELFF
>TRBJ2-5|TRBV29-1|few|.
TGCAGCGTTGATCTAAGAGAGACCCAGTACTTC
CSVDLRETQYF
>TRBJ1-4|TRBV7-9|.|.
TGTGCCAGCAGCGGCAGGACGGCGCCAACTAATGAAAAACTGTTTTTT
CASSGRTAPTNEKLFF
>TRBJ2-7|TRBV20-1|few|.
TGCAGTGCTAAGGTGGGAGCCTACGAGCAGTACTTC
CSAKVGAYEQYF
>TRBJ1-1|TRBV20-1|.|.
TGCAGTGCTAGAGATGGGGGGGTGGTCACTGAAGCTTTCTTT
CSARDGGVVTEAFF
>TRBJ2-1|TRBV29-1|few|.
TGCAGCGTTTCGTGGAGAGCCTATGAGCAGTTCTTC
CSVSWRAYEQFF
>TRBJ1-4|TRBV5-1|.|.
TGCGCCAGCAGCTTTCGGGGAGGGAATGAAAAACTGTTTTTT
CASSFRGGNEKLFF
>TRBJ2-3|TRBV6-5|.|.
TGTGCCAGCAGTTACGAGACGGGGCAGTATTTT
CASSYETGQYF
>TRBJ1-2|TRBV10-3|.|.
TGTGCCATCAGTGACGGGGTTGGCTACACCTTC
CAISDGVGYTF
>TRBJ1-4|TRBV7-9|.|.
TGTGCCAGCAGCTTAGGAGGGACCCTAGGTGGAGAAGAAAAACTGTTTTTT
CASSLGGTLGGEEKLFF
>TRBJ2-1|TRBV6-1|.|.
TGTGCCAGCAATGACCAGAGGTCCTACAATGAGCAGTTCTTC
CASNDQRSYNEQFF
>TRBJ2-1|TRBV29-1|.|.
TGCAGCGTTGAAGATCGAGGGGGCTACAATGAGCAGTTCTTC
CSVEDRGGYNEQFF
>TRBJ2-3|TRBV7-6|.|.
TGTGCCAGCAGCAAAGCGGGCTCCCCGGGCACAGATACGCAGTATTTT
CASSKAGSPGTDTQYF
>TRBJ2-1|TRBV7-2|.|TRBD2
TGTGCCAGCAGCCCCGAGGGGTGGGGGGGCTACAATGAGCAGTTCTTC
CASSPEGWGGYNEQFF
>TRBJ1-5|TRBV29-1|.|.
TGCAGCGTCTCTTATGGCAGGGGCCCCACGGGAAATCAGCCCCAGCATTTT
CSVSYGRGPTGNQPQHF
>TRBJ1-2|TRBV6-5|few|TRBD1
TGTGCCAGTAGACAGGGCCATGGCTACACCTTC
CASRQGHGYTF
>TRBJ2-1|TRBV4-3|few|.
TGCGCCAGCAGCCAAGATCGGCCCGGGGGTGAGCAGTTCTTC
CASSQDRPGGEQFF
>TRBJ2-1|TRBV12-3/TRBV12-4|.|.
TGTGCCAGCAGACGCCTAGGACAGAGCTACAATGAGCAGTTCTTC
CASRRLGQSYNEQFF
>TRBJ2-7|TRBV29-1|.|.
TGCAGCGTTGGGCAATTCTCCTACGAGCAGTACTTC
CSVGQFSYEQYF
>TRBJ2-7|TRBV7-2|.|.
TGTGCCAGCAGCTTAGTTGGGATACTTTCCTACGAGCAGTACTTC
CASSLVGILSYEQYF